These T cell receptor beta chains were read from a single sample in a study of T cells in Graves' hyperthyroidism and ophthalmopathy. One entry per CDR3 protein, called by TCRdb with MiXCR from the multiplex PCR reads. This sample has around 600,000 distinct CDR3 sequences, with over 12% found just once. The specimen sequenced was blood. These receptors came from a woman under 30 with Graves' ophthalmopathy. Both conserved end residues are part of each CDR3. The D gene is left open where the match is weak. A row's size may be missing; if present it is once, few, many or a size class.

J gene: TRBJ2-7; clone size: .; V gene: TRBV7-2; D gene: TRBD2; CDR3 DNA: TGTGCCAGCAGCCCCCGTGGTAGCGGGATTAGCTCCTACGAGCAGTACTTC; CDR3 protein: CASSPRGSGISSYEQYF
J gene: TRBJ1-1; clone size: many; V gene: TRBV6-1; D gene: .; CDR3 DNA: TGTGCCAGCAGTAACCGCAAGAGGGGCACTGAAGCTTTCTTT; CDR3 protein: CASSNRKRGTEAFF
J gene: TRBJ1-5; clone size: .; V gene: TRBV5-8; D gene: .; CDR3 DNA: TGTGCCAGCAGCCTGGCGAGAAGCAGGTACGATAGCAATCAGCCCCAGCATTTT; CDR3 protein: CASSLARSRYDSNQPQHF
J gene: TRBJ1-2; clone size: many; V gene: TRBV20-1; D gene: .; CDR3 DNA: TGCAGTGCTAGGGGGGCACGCTCTACCCAAAACTATGGCTACACCTTC; CDR3 protein: CSARGARSTQNYGYTF
J gene: TRBJ2-2; clone size: many; V gene: TRBV12-3/TRBV12-4; D gene: TRBD2; CDR3 DNA: TGTGCCAGCAGTGAACGACTAGCGGGAACGAACACCGGGGAGCTGTTTTTT; CDR3 protein: CASSERLAGTNTGELFF
J gene: TRBJ1-3; clone size: many; V gene: TRBV2; D gene: TRBD1; CDR3 DNA: TGTGCCAGCAGCCGGACCGGGACAGCAAGCTCTGGAAACACCATATATTTT; CDR3 protein: CASSRTGTASSGNTIYF
J gene: TRBJ1-2; clone size: many; V gene: TRBV11-3; D gene: TRBD1; CDR3 DNA: TGTGCCAGCAGCTCCTGGACAGGGGGCTATGGCTACACCTTC; CDR3 protein: CASSSWTGGYGYTF
J gene: TRBJ2-7; clone size: many; V gene: TRBV5-1; D gene: .; CDR3 DNA: TGCGCCAGCGCCGACGAGCATGGGTCGAGTCAGGCCTTCTACGAGCAGTACTTC; CDR3 protein: CASADEHGSSQAFYEQYF
J gene: TRBJ2-3; clone size: many; V gene: TRBV29-1; D gene: .; CDR3 DNA: TGCAGCGCTCAGGGACCCGTTGCTCAGGATACGCAGTATTTT; CDR3 protein: CSAQGPVAQDTQYF
J gene: TRBJ2-3; clone size: .; V gene: TRBV19; D gene: .; CDR3 DNA: TGTGCCAGTAGTGCTGACGACAACACAGATACGCAGTATTTT; CDR3 protein: CASSADDNTDTQYF
J gene: TRBJ1-5; clone size: many; V gene: TRBV7-6; D gene: .; CDR3 DNA: TGTGCCAGCAGCTTAGGAACAGGGCGCAATCAGCCCCAGCATTTT; CDR3 protein: CASSLGTGRNQPQHF
J gene: TRBJ1-2; clone size: many; V gene: TRBV11-2; D gene: .; CDR3 DNA: TGTGCCAGCAGTCACAGGGTAAGGGATGGCTACACCTTC; CDR3 protein: CASSHRVRDGYTF
J gene: TRBJ1-2; clone size: .; V gene: TRBV7-3; D gene: TRBD1; CDR3 DNA: TGTGCCAGCAGCTTAGGGGGCCAGGGGGCCTATGGCTACACCTTC; CDR3 protein: CASSLGGQGAYGYTF
J gene: TRBJ1-5; clone size: .; V gene: TRBV19; D gene: .; CDR3 DNA: TGTGCCAGTAATGTAGCGGGAGGGCCTGGCAATCAGCCCCAGCATTTT; CDR3 protein: CASNVAGGPGNQPQHF
J gene: TRBJ1-4; clone size: many; V gene: TRBV12-3/TRBV12-4; D gene: .; CDR3 DNA: TGTGCCAGCAGCAAAACCTACAACGGGGGGAGGGAAAAACTGTTTTTT; CDR3 protein: CASSKTYNGGREKLFF
J gene: TRBJ2-1; clone size: many; V gene: TRBV20-1; D gene: .; CDR3 DNA: TGCAGTGCTCGCCCCCCTCTAGCCCCGCCCGGGGATGAGCAGTTCTTC; CDR3 protein: CSARPPLAPPGDEQFF
J gene: TRBJ2-2; clone size: many; V gene: TRBV12-3/TRBV12-4; D gene: .; CDR3 DNA: TGTGCCAGCAGACCCCTAATGGCACCGGGGAAGCTGTTTTTT; CDR3 protein: CASRPLMAPGKLFF
J gene: TRBJ1-2; clone size: many; V gene: TRBV28; D gene: .; CDR3 DNA: TGTGCCAGCAGTTTAGGAAGTTCGAGAAACTATGGCTACACCTTC; CDR3 protein: CASSLGSSRNYGYTF
J gene: TRBJ1-2; clone size: many; V gene: TRBV12-3/TRBV12-4; D gene: .; CDR3 DNA: TGTGCCAGCAGTTTTGGGGGGGCCGGCGGCTACACCTTC; CDR3 protein: CASSFGGAGGYTF
J gene: TRBJ2-1; clone size: .; V gene: TRBV19; D gene: .; CDR3 DNA: TGTGCCAGTAGTATAGGGGGGATGGGACAATTCAATGAGCAGTTCTTC; CDR3 protein: CASSIGGMGQFNEQFF
J gene: TRBJ2-1; clone size: many; V gene: TRBV3-1; D gene: TRBD2; CDR3 DNA: TGTGCCAGCAGCCAAGATCCCGGGGCCTGGGCTAGCGGGAGGCCCACCTACAATGAGCAGTTCTTC; CDR3 protein: CASSQDPGAWASGRPTYNEQFF
J gene: TRBJ2-1; clone size: few; V gene: TRBV9; D gene: .; CDR3 DNA: TGTGCCAGCAGCGCAAGAATAAGCTCCTACAATGAGCAGTCCTTC; CDR3 protein: CASSARISSYNEQSF